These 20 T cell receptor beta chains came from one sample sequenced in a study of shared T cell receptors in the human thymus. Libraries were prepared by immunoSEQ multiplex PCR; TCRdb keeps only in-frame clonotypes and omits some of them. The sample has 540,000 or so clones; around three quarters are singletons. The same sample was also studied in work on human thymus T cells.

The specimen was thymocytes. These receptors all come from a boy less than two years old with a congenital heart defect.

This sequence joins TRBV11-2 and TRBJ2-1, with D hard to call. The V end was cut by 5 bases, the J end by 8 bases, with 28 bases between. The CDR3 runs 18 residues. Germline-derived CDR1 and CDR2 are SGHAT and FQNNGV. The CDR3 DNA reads TGTGCCAGCAGCCCAGCCCCTCCGTCGGGTGGAGTGATCGATGAGCAGTTCTTC. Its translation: CASSPAPPSGGVIDEQFF.

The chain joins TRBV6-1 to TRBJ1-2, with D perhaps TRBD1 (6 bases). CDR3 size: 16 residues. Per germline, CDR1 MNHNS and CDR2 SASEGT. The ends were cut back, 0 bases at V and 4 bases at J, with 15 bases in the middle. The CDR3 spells CASSEAGGGLPYGYTF. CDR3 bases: TGTGCCAGCAGTGAAGCTGGCGGGGGGCTCCCCTATGGCTACACCTTC.

The CDR3 region is CASSLPGGETQYF. CDR3 nucleotide sequence: TGTGCCAGCAGCCTCCCGGGGGGAGAGACCCAGTACTTC. V usage is TRBV28 and J usage is TRBJ2-5; 7 bases align to TRBD2. Unmatched junction bases numbered 5, after V lost 6 bases and J lost 4 bases. Germline V lookup: CDR1 MDHEN, CDR2 SYDVKM. The CDR3 consists of 13 residues.

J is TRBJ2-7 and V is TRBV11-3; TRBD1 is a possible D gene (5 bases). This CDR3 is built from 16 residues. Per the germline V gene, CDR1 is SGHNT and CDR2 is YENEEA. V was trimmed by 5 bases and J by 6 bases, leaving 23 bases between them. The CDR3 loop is CASSPPWGRAFSEQYF. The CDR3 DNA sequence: TGTGCCAGCAGCCCCCCATGGGGCAGGGCGTTCTCCGAGCAGTACTTC.

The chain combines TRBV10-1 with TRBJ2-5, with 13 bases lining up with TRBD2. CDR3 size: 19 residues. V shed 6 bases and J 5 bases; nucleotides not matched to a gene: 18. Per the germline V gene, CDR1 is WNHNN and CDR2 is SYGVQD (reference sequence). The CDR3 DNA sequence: TGCGCCAGCAGGCAGGGGAGGGGGACTAGCGGGATTCTGGAGGAGACCCAGTACTTC. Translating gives CASRQGRGTSGILEETQYF.

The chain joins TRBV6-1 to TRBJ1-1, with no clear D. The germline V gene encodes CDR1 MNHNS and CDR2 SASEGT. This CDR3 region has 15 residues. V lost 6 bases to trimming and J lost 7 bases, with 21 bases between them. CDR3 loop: CASSPGFTLRGEAFF. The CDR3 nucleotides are TGTGCCAGCAGCCCGGGTTTCACCCTGAGAGGTGAAGCTTTCTTT.

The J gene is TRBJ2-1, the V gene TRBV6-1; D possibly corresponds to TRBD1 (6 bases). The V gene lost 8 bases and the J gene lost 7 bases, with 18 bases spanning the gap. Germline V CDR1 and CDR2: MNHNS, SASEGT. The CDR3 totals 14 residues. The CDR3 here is CASRFPGADNEQFF. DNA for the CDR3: TGTGCCAGCCGTTTCCCAGGGGCCGATAATGAGCAGTTCTTC.

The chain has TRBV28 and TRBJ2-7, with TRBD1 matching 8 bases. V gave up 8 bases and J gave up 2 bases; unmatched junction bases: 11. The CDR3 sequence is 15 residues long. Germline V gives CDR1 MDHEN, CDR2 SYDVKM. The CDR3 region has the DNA TGTGCCAGCGGCACCGGGACAGGCGACACCTACGAGCAGTACTTC. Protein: CASGTGTGDTYEQYF.

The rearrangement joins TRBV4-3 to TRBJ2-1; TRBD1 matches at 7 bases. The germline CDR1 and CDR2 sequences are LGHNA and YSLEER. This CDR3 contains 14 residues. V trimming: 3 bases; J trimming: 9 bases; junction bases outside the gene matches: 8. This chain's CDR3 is CASSQGRTGREQFF. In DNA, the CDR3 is TGCGCCAGCAGCCAGGGACGGACAGGTCGTGAGCAGTTCTTC.

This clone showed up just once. The DNA of the CDR3 is TGTGCCAGGACGACAGGGTCGGGGACAGATACGCAGTATTTT. This encodes CARTTGSGTDTQYF. The chain has TRBV2 and TRBJ2-3; 7 bases match TRBD1. Germline V gene sequence: CDR1 SNHLY, CDR2 FYNNEI. Trimming cost V 9 bases and J 3 bases; bases outside gene matches: 9. This CDR3 spans 14 amino acids.

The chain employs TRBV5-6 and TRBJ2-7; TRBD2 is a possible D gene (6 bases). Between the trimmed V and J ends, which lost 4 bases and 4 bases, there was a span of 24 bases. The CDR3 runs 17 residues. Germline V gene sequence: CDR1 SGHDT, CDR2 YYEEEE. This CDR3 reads CASSPGISRGGGYEQYF. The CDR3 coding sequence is TGTGCCAGCAGCCCCGGCATCTCAAGGGGAGGTGGTTACGAGCAGTACTTC.

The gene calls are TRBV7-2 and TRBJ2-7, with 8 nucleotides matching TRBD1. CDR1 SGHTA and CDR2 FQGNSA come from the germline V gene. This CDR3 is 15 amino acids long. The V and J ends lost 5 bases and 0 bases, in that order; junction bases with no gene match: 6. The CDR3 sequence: CASSPGQVNSYEQYF. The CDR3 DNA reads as TGTGCCAGCAGCCCGGGACAGGTTAACTCCTACGAGCAGTACTTC.

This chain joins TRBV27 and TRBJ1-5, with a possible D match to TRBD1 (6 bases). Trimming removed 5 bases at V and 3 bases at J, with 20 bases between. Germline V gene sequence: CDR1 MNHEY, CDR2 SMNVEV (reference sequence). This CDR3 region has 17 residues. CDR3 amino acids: CASSIGWGGGNNQPQHF. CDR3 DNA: TGTGCCAGCAGTATAGGGTGGGGGGGCGGAAACAATCAGCCCCAGCATTTT.

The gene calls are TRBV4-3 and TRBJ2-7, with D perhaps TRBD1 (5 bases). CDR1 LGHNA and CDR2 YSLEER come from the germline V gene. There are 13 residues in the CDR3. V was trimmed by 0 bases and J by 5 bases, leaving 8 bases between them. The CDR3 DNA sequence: TGCGCCAGCAGCCAAGATGGGGCCCACGAGCAGTACTTC. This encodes CASSQDGAHEQYF.

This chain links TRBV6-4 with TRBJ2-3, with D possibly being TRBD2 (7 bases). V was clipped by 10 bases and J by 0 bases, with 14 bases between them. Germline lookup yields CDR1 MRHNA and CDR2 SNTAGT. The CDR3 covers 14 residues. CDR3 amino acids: CATMGGRSTDTQYF. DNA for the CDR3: TGTGCCACTATGGGGGGGCGTAGCACAGATACGCAGTATTTT.

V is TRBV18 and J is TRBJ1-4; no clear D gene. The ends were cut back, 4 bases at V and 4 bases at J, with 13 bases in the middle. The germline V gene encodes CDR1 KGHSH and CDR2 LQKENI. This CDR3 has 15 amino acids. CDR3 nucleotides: TGTGCCAGCTCACATGAGACGAGCGTTAATGAAAAACTGTTTTTT. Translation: CASSHETSVNEKLFF.

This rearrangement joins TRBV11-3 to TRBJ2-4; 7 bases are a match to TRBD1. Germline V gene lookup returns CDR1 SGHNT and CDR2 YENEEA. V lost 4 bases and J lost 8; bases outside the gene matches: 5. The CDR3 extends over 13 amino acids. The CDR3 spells CASSSDTGDIQYF. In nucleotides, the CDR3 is TGTGCCAGCAGCTCGGACACAGGGGACATTCAGTACTTC. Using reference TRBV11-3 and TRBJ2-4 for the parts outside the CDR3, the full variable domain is EAGVVQSPRYKIIEKKQPVAFWCNPISGHNTLYWYLQNLGQGPELLIRYENEEAVDDSQLPKDRFSAERLKGVDSTLKIQPAELGDSAVYLCASSSDTGDIQYFGAGTRLSVL.

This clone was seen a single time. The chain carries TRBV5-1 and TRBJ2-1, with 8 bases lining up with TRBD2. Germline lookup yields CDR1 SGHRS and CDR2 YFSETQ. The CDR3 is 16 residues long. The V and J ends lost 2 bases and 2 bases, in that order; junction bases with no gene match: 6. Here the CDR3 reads CASSFQREWTYNEQFF. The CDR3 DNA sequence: TGCGCCAGCAGCTTTCAGCGGGAGTGGACCTACAATGAGCAGTTCTTC.

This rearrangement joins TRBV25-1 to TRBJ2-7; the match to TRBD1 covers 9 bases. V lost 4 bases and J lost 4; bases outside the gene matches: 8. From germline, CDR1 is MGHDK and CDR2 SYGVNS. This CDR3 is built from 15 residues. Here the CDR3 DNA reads TGTGCCAGCAGTGCCTCCCGGGACAGGGTGTACGAGCAGTACTTC. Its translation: CASSASRDRVYEQYF.

CDR3 sequence reads: CASSFKGRTGNTIYF. The DNA for the CDR3 is TGTGCCAGCAGTTTTAAAGGGAGAACTGGAAACACCATATATTTT. The chain joins TRBV27 to TRBJ1-3; D not resolved. This CDR3 contains 15 residues. CDR1 and CDR2 from the germline V gene are MNHEY and SMNVEV (reference sequence). Trimming stripped 3 bases from V and 2 bases from J, with 11 bases between.